These 8 T cell receptor beta chains came from one sample sequenced in a study of T cell repertoires in cytomegalovirus infection. Using its own MiXCR run on the reads, TCRdb lists one record per CDR3 protein. The data contain 350,000 to 500,000 distinct CDR3 sequences, approximately 32% of them singletons. The sequencing sample was made of PBMCs. The receptors were gathered from a human donor in good health (CMV status not recorded). Some clones in this sample may be carry-over from other donors' samples.

Points on this clonotype: Since a much larger clone is just one base distant, this may be a read error. J is TRBJ2-5 and V is TRBV20-1, with D perhaps matching TRBD2 (6 bases). Germline CDR1 reads DFQATT; CDR2 reads SNEGSKA (reference sequence). The CDR3 sequence is 13 residues long. The V end lost 8 bases, the J end lost 1 base, and 14 bases lay between the germline ends. CDR3 DNA: TGCAGTTCTATGGGCGGGGTCCAAGAGACCCAGTACTTC. Translating gives CSSMGGVQETQYF.

J is TRBJ1-5 and V is TRBV6-2 or TRBV6-3; D gene uncertain. V lost 4 bases and J 6 bases, leaving 13 bases between the germline ends. Germline V lookup: CDR1 MNHEY, CDR2 SVGEGT. This CDR3 is built from 14 residues. CDR3 protein: CASSSNPRSQPQHF. The CDR3 DNA sequence: TGTGCCAGCAGTTCGAACCCCCGAAGTCAGCCCCAGCATTTT.

Many counts were recorded for this clonotype. The rearrangement joins TRBV7-2 to TRBJ2-7, with 8 positions matching TRBD2. The germline V gene has CDR1 SGHTA and CDR2 FQGNSA. The CDR3 covers 16 residues. J gave up 3 bases and V 4 bases, and 11 bases lay outside the gene matches. In DNA form, the CDR3 reads TGTGCCAGCAGCTCTCGAGCCAACGGGGGGGTCTACGAGCAGTACTTC. This gives the protein CASSSRANGGVYEQYF.

This clonotype was counted between two and nine times. J is TRBJ2-7 and V is TRBV12-3 or TRBV12-4; D not certain. CDR3 length: 13 amino acids. V was cut by 1 base and J by 0 bases, with 4 bases left in between. This CDR3 is CASSLVPSYEQYF. CDR3 bases: TGTGCCAGCAGTTTAGTCCCCTCCTACGAGCAGTACTTC.

The chain couples TRBV20-1 to TRBJ1-1; D unresolved. This CDR3 has 11 residues. The V and J ends lost 6 bases and 1 base respectively, with 6 bases between them. CDR1 is DFQATT and CDR2 is SNEGSKA in the germline V gene (reference sequence). CDR3 DNA sequence: TGCAGTGCCCAATCGAACACTGAAGCTTTCTTT. Translating gives CSAQSNTEAFF.

This clonotype was recorded a few times. J is TRBJ2-7 and V is TRBV2; D is unclear. Germline lookup yields CDR1 SNHLY and CDR2 FYNNEI. Trimming stripped 7 bases from V and 5 bases from J, with 12 bases between. CDR3 length: 12 residues. The CDR3 DNA sequence: TGTGCCAGCACCCCCGGTATCAACGAGCAGTACTTC. Protein sequence: CASTPGINEQYF.

The CDR3 sequence: CASSLGAGDFGELFF. The CDR3 nucleotides read TGTGCCAGCAGCTTAGGCGCGGGTGACTTCGGGGAGCTGTTTTTT. This chain connects TRBV7-6 to TRBJ2-2; D possibly corresponds to TRBD2 (5 bases). V lost 1 base and J lost 7, with 13 bases in between. Germline-derived CDR1 and CDR2 are SGHVS and FNYEAQ. The length of the CDR3 is 15 residues. Full variable domain (missing parts from reference TRBV7-6 and TRBJ2-2): GAGVSQSPRYKVTKRGQDVALRCDPISGHVSLYWYRQALGQGPEFLTYFNYEAQQDKSGLPNDRFSAERPEGSISTLTIQRTEQRDSAMYRCASSLGAGDFGELFFGEGSRLTVL.

As concerns this clonotype: The junction differs from germline at one of its ends, possibly a read error. Written as DNA, the CDR3 is TGTGCCAGCTGTCAGGGGGCCCAAGAGACCCAGTCCTTC. It translates to CASCQGAQETQSF. The chain is built from TRBV25-1 and TRBJ2-5; TRBD1 matches at 8 bases. CDR1 and CDR2 from the germline V gene are MGHDK and SYGVNS. CDR3 length: 13 residues.